This T cell receptor (beta chain) was sequenced for a study of shared clonotypes between healthy human individuals (TCRdb year 2020). With regard to the full study: Three men and a couple of women, aged 18 to 49 years, made up the cohort. To estimate repertoire size and how much clonotype sharing occurs between individuals, the study deeply sequenced the blood TCR repertoires of five or six healthy adults. To increase sequencing depth and limit assay-specific biases, different laboratories used diverse techniques to prepare libraries and sequence TCR repertoires. For each donor, three plates each were used for CD4 naive and CD4 memory, two plates were used for CD8 naive, and one plate was used for CD8 memory. Each donor's leukapheresis produced roughly between about 0.85 and 10 billion PBMCs. On the study overall, not on this receptor specifically: Even with the large sequencing depth, rarefaction of the sorted-subset datasets indicated that sequencing was incomplete. Sampling was restricted to blood, and TCR repertoires in tissues likely differ from the TCR repertoires found in blood. The genetic and exposure-history diversity represented was limited by the small number of donors. Estimated clonotype richness was generally larger for naive than for memory subsets. Sharing across several donors was observed for around 4.8% of naive CD4, 3.5% of naive CD8, over 2% of memory CD4, and over 0.3% of memory CD8 clonotypes. Based on pairwise subsampling, the degree of clonotype sharing among donors was expected to be affected by sequencing depth. Compared with non-shared clonotypes, clonotypes shared by all four sorted-subset donors had higher generation probabilities.

Inclusive of the bounding cysteine and phenylalanine, the CDR3 is 13 residues long. Of all the DNA, just the CDR3 is kept, 39 bases in frame from base 1. The junction shows trimming of 7 bases on V and 4 bases on J, plus 11 bases between the germline ends. The germline V gene (reference sequence) provides CDR1 MNHNY and CDR2 SVGAGI. As for this clone: Its antigen is currently not known. The record has no base qualities; no much larger clone is one base away.

Using the deep immunoSEQ assay, multiplex PCR amplified TCR CDR3 regions from genomic DNA. Extracted genomic DNA from each cell subset was distributed evenly across all wells of several immunoSEQ 96-well plates, and each plate was treated as a replicate. For sorted subsets, roughly 190 ng of genomic DNA, equivalent to 25,000 to 30,000 T cell genomes, went into each replicate PCR. The purified libraries were quantified using a Qubit 3.0 fluorometer, sized with a Bioanalyzer 2100, and then quantified again using the KAPA Library Quantification kit. A separate single-read 150-cycle Illumina NextSeq 550 flow cell was used to sequence each immunoSEQ 96-well plate. In the source study's methods: Because only junctional sequences without quality scores were contained in the immunoSEQ output, filtering matching that applied to full-length reads could not be performed. Sequences were annotated with PyIR, a Python wrapper for IgBLAST v1.9, using IMGT germline references to assign V/J genes and CDR3. Any read was removed if the V/J assignment was weak (E-value above 1e-6), the CDR3 was missing, or the read contained stop codons, out-of-frame junctions, or ambiguous translated residues. V3J clonotypes were defined by identical inferred V gene, J gene, and CDR3 amino acid sequence. Percentage overlap between repertoires was calculated by dividing the number of shared unique clonotypes by the size of the smaller repertoire. Richness of each repertoire was evaluated using RTK rarefaction, the Chao1 estimator, and Recon v2.1 estimates of unobserved clonotypes. OLGA was used to compute generation probabilities for all TCRbeta clonotypes that the gDNA method yielded from a few donors. TCRdb carries this immuneACCESS record with in-frame sequences only. Its versions omit some clonotypes, under half of them owing to an unresolved V gene in the studies checked, with the rest unexplained. For V, J and clone size, that table is used; D and trimming come from the DNA. The sample yields 2 million to 2.5 million clones; 95% were counted once. Jointly, the top ten make up approximately 0.13% of the sample.

The donors were healthy, HIV-negative adults who had no recently reported acute infections or vaccinations. Every donor was a Caucasian adult residing in Nashville, Tennessee, USA. CD4+ T cells were enriched by magnetic negative selection, after which naive cells were positively selected on CD45RA and the negative fraction was taken as the memory subset. Blood was obtained by leukapheresis, after which PBMCs were separated by Ficoll-Histopaque density gradient centrifugation and cryopreserved in liquid nitrogen vapor phase. Analytical flow cytometry was used to check the purity and quantity of each magnetically sorted T cell population. From each sorted fraction, genomic DNA was isolated and quantified by UV absorbance on a Nanodrop 2000c.

The receptor's source is a man aged 18 to 35 in good health. The chain couples TRBV6-6 to TRBJ2-1; a weak D assignment points to TRBD1 (6 bases agree). The source material was naive CD4+ T cells sorted from blood. In light of the paper, this sample's cell subset or site label describes: CD45RA+ positively selected. The CDR3 has the sequence CASTWGLYNEQFF. The DNA reads TGTGCCAGCACCTGGGGGCTTTACAATGAGCAGTTCTTC.